This T cell receptor beta chain appears in the sequencing data of a study of T-cell memory formation after mild COVID-19. Comment on this clonotype: Its antigen is as yet unknown.

TCRdb reprocessed the 5' RACE reads with MiXCR, giving one entry per CDR3 protein. The sample holds 280,000 or so distinct CDR3 sequences, around 8% seen once. Study-level points and caveats: Researchers report contracting CD4+ clones mostly in CM and EM, with CD8+ clones in EMRA. Pre-infection memory held some responding clones, suggesting pre-existing cross-reactive T cells responded. Among clones contracting day 15 to 85, CD4/CD8 was balanced, whereas later expanders leaned CD4+.

Sequenced input: PBMCs or a T cell subset sorted from them (not recorded which). This TCR came from a man aged 18 to 30 who had mild COVID-19 (a few samples of this study predate the infection). Cell type and time point are not known.

The CDR3 loop is CASSQEQGAANNEKLFF. Here the CDR3 DNA reads TGCGCCAGCAGTCAAGAACAGGGGGCGGCAAATAATGAAAAACTGTTTTTT. The chain couples TRBV23-1 to TRBJ1-4, with 9 bases aligning to TRBD1. TRBV23-1 is an ORF, with its function uncertain. J was trimmed by 4 bases and V by 2 bases; bases with no gene match: 8. The CDR3 is 17 amino acids.